The subject of this entry is one T cell receptor beta chain. The antigen is undetermined. The treatment: some 20 received Ad26.COV2.S at low or high dose, single or two shots; roughly 5 received placebo; per-sample allocation not given. Sampling took place 63 days after the first vaccine or placebo injection. This sample was included in a study of Ad26.COV2.S vaccination and SARS-CoV-2 variants. Background on the study: Trial arm assignment for the donor was COV1001 Ad26.COV2.S. Participants got Ad26.COV2.S intramuscularly, once or twice 56 days apart.

CDR1 is SGHDT, CDR2 YYEEEE, per germline. The CDR3 runs to 14 residues. Trimming removed 5 bases from V and 8 bases from J, with 14 bases in between. TCRdb keeps only in-frame clones here, not all; method: immunoSEQ multiplex PCR. The sample contains approximately 400,000 clones, 70% to 90% of which appear only once. Study findings and constraints: In vaccinated individuals, spike-specific CD8+ and CD4+ T cell responses reportedly displayed substantial breadth. While placebo recipients had lower spike-specific TCR breadth, vaccine recipients had more.

V gene TRBV5-6 combines with J gene TRBJ1-6, with D perhaps matching TRBD1 (6 bases). Source: peripheral blood, taken in a trial of Ad26.COV2.S vaccine versus placebo. The receptor's source is a person aged 18-65 years who received the Ad26.COV2.S COVID-19 vaccine or a placebo. DNA for the CDR3: TGTGCCAGCAGTTGGTACAGGGTGGATTCACCCCTCCACTTT. Encoded protein: CASSWYRVDSPLHF.